Following are 11 T cell receptor beta chains from one sample sequenced in a study of blood T cell repertoires in COVID-19. Generated by immunoSEQ multiplex PCR, the TCRdb table keeps only in-frame clones and is missing some. The sample contains some 48,000 clones, about 85% of which appear only once. The sequenced material came from peripheral blood. These receptors were collected from a woman in her sixties with acute or convalescent COVID-19.

The J gene is TRBJ1-1, the V gene TRBV12-3 or TRBV12-4; 7 bases line up with TRBD1. Trimming at V came to 2 bases and at J to 8 bases, leaving 5 bases not matched to a gene. The CDR3 contains 13 residues. CDR3 protein: CASSLRQGREAFF. The CDR3 coding sequence is TGTGCCAGCAGTTTAAGACAGGGACGGGAAGCTTTCTTT.

The chain employs TRBV5-4 and TRBJ2-3; 10 bases align to TRBD2. CDR3 length: 15 amino acids. Unmatched junction bases numbered 8, after V lost 4 bases and J lost 6 bases. Germline loops: CDR1 SGHNT, CDR2 YYREEE (reference sequence). The CDR3, as DNA: TGTGCCAGCAGCCTAAAGCGGGAGGGCCGGGATACGCAGTATTTT. Translated: CASSLKREGRDTQYF.

This clone was seen a single time. This chain uses TRBV24-1 with TRBJ2-6; 7 bases match TRBD2. CDR3 size: 15 residues. CDR1 is KGHDR, CDR2 SFDVKD, per germline. V was clipped by 4 bases and J by 3 bases; unmatched bases: 2. In DNA, the CDR3 is TGTGCCACCAGTGAGGGAGGGGATGGGGCCAACGTCCTGACTTTC. Its protein is CATSEGGDGANVLTF.

The V call is TRBV30, the J call TRBJ1-3; 7 nucleotides align to TRBD1. After removal of 3 bases from V and 0 bases from J, the junction contained 5 bases not matched to a gene. This CDR3 is built from 15 residues. From germline, CDR1 is GTSNPN and CDR2 SVGIG (reference sequence). CDR3 amino acids: CAWSGQAFSGNTIYF. In nucleotides, the CDR3 is TGTGCCTGGAGCGGACAGGCCTTCTCTGGAAACACCATATATTTT.

The rearrangement links TRBV11-2 to TRBJ2-1; 8 bases agree with TRBD2. Trimming took 1 base from V and 0 from J; bases not matched to a gene: 5. This CDR3 spans 17 amino acids. The germline V gene encodes CDR1 SGHAT and CDR2 FQNNGV. CDR3 protein: CASSLVISGDSYNEQFF. Here the CDR3 DNA reads TGTGCCAGCAGCTTAGTAATTAGCGGGGACTCCTACAATGAGCAGTTCTTC. The whole variable domain, filled in from reference TRBV11-2 and TRBJ2-1, reads EAGVAQSPRYKIIEKRQSVAFWCNPISGHATLYWYQQILGQGPKLLIQFQNNGVVDDSQLPKDRFSAERLKGVDSTLKIQPAKLEDSAVYLCASSLVISGDSYNEQFFGPGTRLTVL.

The rearrangement links TRBV27 to TRBJ2-2, with TRBD2 matching 12 bases. The ends lost 2 bases at V and 3 bases at J; junction bases unmatched: 10. This CDR3 has 19 residues. CDR1 MNHEY and CDR2 SMNVEV come from the germline V gene (reference sequence). DNA of the CDR3: TGTGCCAGCAGTTTAGGCCCTAGCGGGGGGGCCGGGGACACCGGGGAGCTGTTTTTT. Amino acid sequence: CASSLGPSGGAGDTGELFF.

Judged by abundance, this clone is large. In nucleotides, the CDR3 is TGTGCCAGCAGCTGGGCCCTGAACAGGGATGAGCAGTTCTTC. This codes for CASSWALNRDEQFF. The gene calls are TRBV6-2 or TRBV6-3 and TRBJ2-1, with D possibly matching TRBD1 (6 bases). Trimming took off 6 bases at V and 8 bases at J, with 17 bases between the two ends. CDR1 MNHEY and CDR2 SVGEGT come from the germline V gene. This CDR3 spans 14 amino acids.

V and J are TRBV7-3 and TRBJ2-1; TRBD2 aligns across 7 bases. Per the germline V gene, CDR1 is SGHTA and CDR2 is FQGTGA. The CDR3 runs to 16 residues. The trim removed 2 bases at V and 2 bases at J, leaving 6 bases unmatched. The CDR3 here is CASSLEVGRTYNEQFF. CDR3 nucleotides: TGTGCCAGCAGCTTAGAAGTCGGGAGGACCTACAATGAGCAGTTCTTC.

V and J are TRBV5-1 and TRBJ2-1; tentatively, D is TRBD2 (6 bases). CDR3 length: 13 residues. Per the germline V gene, CDR1 is SGHRS and CDR2 is YFSETQ. V dropped 4 bases and J dropped 8 bases, with 13 bases sitting between them. The CDR3 bases are TGCGCCAGCAGCGCCGGGAGTAGGGATGAGCAGTTCTTC. Translated, it gives CASSAGSRDEQFF.

The genes are TRBV7-9 and TRBJ2-7, with D perhaps TRBD1 (6 bases). The CDR3 loop spans 15 amino acids. Deletions cut 0 bases from V and 13 bases from J, with 22 bases between. CDR1 and CDR2 from the germline V gene are SEHNR and FQNEAQ (reference sequence). CDR3 amino acids: CASSLAHGTPDWFYF. The CDR3, as DNA: TGTGCCAGCAGCTTAGCGCACGGGACACCCGATTGGTTTTACTTC.

V is TRBV5-1 and J is TRBJ1-1; 7 nucleotides match TRBD1. CDR1 SGHRS and CDR2 YFSETQ come from the germline V gene. Losses at the gene ends were 3 bases for V and 4 bases for J; bases not matched to a gene: 6. The CDR3 is 14 amino acids. DNA for the CDR3: TGCGCCAGCAGCTCCCAGGGGGTGAGCACTGAAGCTTTCTTT. Encoded protein: CASSSQGVSTEAFF.